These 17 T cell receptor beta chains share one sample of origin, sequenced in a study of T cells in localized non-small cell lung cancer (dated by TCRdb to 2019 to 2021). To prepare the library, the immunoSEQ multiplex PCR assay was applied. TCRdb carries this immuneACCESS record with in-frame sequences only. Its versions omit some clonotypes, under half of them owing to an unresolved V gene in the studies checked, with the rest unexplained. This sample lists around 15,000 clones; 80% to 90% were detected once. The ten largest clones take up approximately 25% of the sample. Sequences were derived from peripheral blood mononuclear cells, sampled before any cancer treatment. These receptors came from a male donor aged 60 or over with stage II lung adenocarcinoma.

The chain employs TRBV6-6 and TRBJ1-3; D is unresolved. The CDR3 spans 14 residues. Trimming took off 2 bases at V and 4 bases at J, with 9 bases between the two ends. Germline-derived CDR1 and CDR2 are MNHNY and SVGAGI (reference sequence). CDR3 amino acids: CASSYEGRGNTIYF. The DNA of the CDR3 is TGTGCCAGCAGTTACGAGGGTCGCGGAAACACCATATATTTT.

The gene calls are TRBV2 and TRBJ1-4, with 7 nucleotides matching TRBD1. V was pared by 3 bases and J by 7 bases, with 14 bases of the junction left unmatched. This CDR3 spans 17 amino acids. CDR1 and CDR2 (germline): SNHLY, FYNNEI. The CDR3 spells CASSDGKGASWAEKLFF. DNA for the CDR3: TGTGCCAGCAGTGACGGAAAGGGGGCTTCTTGGGCTGAAAAACTGTTTTTT.

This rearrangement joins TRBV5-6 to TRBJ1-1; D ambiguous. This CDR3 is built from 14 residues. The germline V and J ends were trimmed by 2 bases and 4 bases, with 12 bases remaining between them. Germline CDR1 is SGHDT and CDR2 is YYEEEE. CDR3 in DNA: TGTGCCAGCAGCTTCTACGGACCCGCCACTGAAGCTTTCTTT. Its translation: CASSFYGPATEAFF.

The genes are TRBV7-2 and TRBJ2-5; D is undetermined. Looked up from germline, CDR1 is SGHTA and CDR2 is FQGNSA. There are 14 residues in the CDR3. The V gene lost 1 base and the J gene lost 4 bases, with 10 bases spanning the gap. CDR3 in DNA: TGTGCCAGCAGCTTAGGAAGGGTACCAGAGACCCAGTACTTC. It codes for CASSLGRVPETQYF.

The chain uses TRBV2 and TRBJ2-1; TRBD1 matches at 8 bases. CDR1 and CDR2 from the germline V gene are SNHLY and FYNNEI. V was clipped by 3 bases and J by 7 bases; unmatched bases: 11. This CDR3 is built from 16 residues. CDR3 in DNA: TGTGCCAGCAGTGATACCTCCGGGACAGGTACGAATGAGCAGTTCTTC. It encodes CASSDTSGTGTNEQFF. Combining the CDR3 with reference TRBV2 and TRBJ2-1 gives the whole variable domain EPEVTQTPSHQVTQMGQEVILRCVPISNHLYFYWYRQILGQKVEFLVSFYNNEISEKSEIFDDQFSVERPDGSNFTLKIRSTKLEDSAMYFCASSDTSGTGTNEQFFGPGTRLTVL.

This chain's CDR3 is CASSLSTGSKGGKLFF. Written as DNA, the CDR3 is TGTGCCAGCAGCTTATCAACAGGGTCGAAGGGTGGGAAACTGTTTTTT. This chain uses TRBV11-2 with TRBJ1-4, with a tentative D call TRBD1 (6 bases). The CDR3 consists of 16 residues. Between the trimmed V and J ends, which lost 2 bases and 11 bases, there was a span of 21 bases. Germline loops: CDR1 SGHAT, CDR2 FQNNGV.

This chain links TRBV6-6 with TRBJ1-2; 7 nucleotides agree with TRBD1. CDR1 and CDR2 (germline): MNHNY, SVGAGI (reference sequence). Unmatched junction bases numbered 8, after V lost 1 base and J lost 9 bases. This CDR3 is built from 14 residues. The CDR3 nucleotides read TGTGCCAGCAGTTACTTCGACAGGGAAGATAGCTACACCTTC. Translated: CASSYFDREDSYTF.

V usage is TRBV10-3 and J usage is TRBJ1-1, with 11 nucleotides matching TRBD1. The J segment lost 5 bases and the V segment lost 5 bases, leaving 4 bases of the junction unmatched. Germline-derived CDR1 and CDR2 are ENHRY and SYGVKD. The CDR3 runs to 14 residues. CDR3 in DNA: TGTGCCATCAGTACGGGACAGGGGGGGACTGAAGCTTTCTTT. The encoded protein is CAISTGQGGTEAFF.

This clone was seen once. The CDR3 sequence: CASSPGVRMNTEAFF. The CDR3 DNA follows: TGCGCCAGCAGCCCAGGGGTTAGAATGAACACTGAAGCTTTCTTT. The chain joins TRBV5-1 to TRBJ1-1; maybe TRBD1 (6 bases). The CDR3 has 15 residues. V lost 4 bases and J lost 0, with 13 bases in between. Germline lookup yields CDR1 SGHRS and CDR2 YFSETQ.

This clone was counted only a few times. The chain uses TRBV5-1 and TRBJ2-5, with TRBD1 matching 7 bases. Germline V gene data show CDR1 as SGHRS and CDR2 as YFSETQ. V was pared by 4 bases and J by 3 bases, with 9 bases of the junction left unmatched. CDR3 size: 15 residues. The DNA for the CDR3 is TGCGCCAGCAGCCGGGTAGGGGGCCAGAAAGAGACCCAGTACTTC. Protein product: CASSRVGGQKETQYF.

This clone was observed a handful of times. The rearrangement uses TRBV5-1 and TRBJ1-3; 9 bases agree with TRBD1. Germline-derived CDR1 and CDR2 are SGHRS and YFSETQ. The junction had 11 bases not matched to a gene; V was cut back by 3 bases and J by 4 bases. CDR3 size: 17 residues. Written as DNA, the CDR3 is TGCGCCAGCAGCTCGGGACAGGGAGCGACCGCGGGAAACACCATATATTTT. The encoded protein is CASSSGQGATAGNTIYF.

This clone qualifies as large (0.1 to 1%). CDR3 DNA sequence: TGTGCCAGCAGCCAAGATCGGGTGGCACTAGTGGTCACCGGGGAGCTGTTTTTT. Its translation is CASSQDRVALVVTGELFF. This chain connects TRBV4-2 to TRBJ2-2; D perhaps matches TRBD2 (5 bases). The CDR3 consists of 18 residues. V was trimmed by 0 bases and J by 4 bases, leaving 18 bases between them. Germline V lookup: CDR1 LGHNA, CDR2 YNFKEQ.

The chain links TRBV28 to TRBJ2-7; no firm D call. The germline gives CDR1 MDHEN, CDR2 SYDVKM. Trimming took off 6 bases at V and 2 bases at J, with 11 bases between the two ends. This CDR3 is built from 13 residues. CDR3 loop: CASRTHPAYEQYF. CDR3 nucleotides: TGTGCCAGCAGGACTCACCCGGCCTACGAGCAGTACTTC. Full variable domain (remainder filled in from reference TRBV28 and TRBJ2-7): DVKVTQSSRYLVKRTGEKVFLECVQDMDHENMFWYRQDPGLGLRLIYFSYDVKMKEKGDIPEGYSVSREKKERFSLILESASTNQTSMYLCASRTHPAYEQYFGPGTRLTVT.

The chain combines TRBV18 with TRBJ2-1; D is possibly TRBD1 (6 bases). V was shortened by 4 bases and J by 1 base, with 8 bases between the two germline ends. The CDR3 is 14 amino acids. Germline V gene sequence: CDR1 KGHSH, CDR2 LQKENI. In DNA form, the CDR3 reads TGTGCCAGCTCACTCGACAGGTCCTACAATGAGCAGTTCTTC. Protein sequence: CASSLDRSYNEQFF. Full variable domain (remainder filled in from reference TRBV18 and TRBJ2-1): NAGVMQNPRHLVRRRGQEARLRCSPMKGHSHVYWYRQLPEEGLKFMVYLQKENIIDESGMPKERFSAEFPKEGPSILRIQQVVRGDSAAYFCASSLDRSYNEQFFGPGTRLTVL.

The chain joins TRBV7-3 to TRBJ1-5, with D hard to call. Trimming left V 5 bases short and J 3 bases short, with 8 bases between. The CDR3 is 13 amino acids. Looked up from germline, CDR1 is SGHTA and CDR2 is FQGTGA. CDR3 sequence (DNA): TGTGCCAGCAGCCGAGGCGCCAATCAGCCCCAGCATTTT. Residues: CASSRGANQPQHF.

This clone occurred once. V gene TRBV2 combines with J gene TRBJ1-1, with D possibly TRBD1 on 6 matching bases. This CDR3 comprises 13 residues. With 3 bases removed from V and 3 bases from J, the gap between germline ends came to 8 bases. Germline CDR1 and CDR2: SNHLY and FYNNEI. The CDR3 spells CASSDYRDTEAFF. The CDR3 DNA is TGTGCCAGCAGTGATTACAGGGACACTGAAGCTTTCTTT. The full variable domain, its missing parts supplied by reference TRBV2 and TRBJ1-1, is EPEVTQTPSHQVTQMGQEVILRCVPISNHLYFYWYRQILGQKVEFLVSFYNNEISEKSEIFDDQFSVERPDGSNFTLKIRSTKLEDSAMYFCASSDYRDTEAFFGQGTRLTVV.

CDR3 protein: CASGLNTGELFF. DNA for the CDR3: TGTGCCAGTGGACTCAACACCGGGGAGCTGTTTTTT. This rearrangement joins TRBV19 to TRBJ2-2, with a tentative D call TRBD2 (5 bases). Germline CDR1 and CDR2: LNHDA and SQIVND (reference sequence). V lost 8 bases, J lost 2 bases, and 6 bases lay in between. The CDR3 is made up of 12 amino acids.